This T cell receptor beta chain was retrieved from a study of monozygotic twins with inflammatory bowel disease. Researchers collected 2 to 2.5 ml of blood per donor. Study outcomes and limitations: The data offered no way to tell different T cell subtypes apart. No repertoire similarity difference was seen between concordant and discordant twins; power was possibly limited.

Per TCR library, about 3,300 ng of total RNA was used. TCRdb re-called the 5' RACE reads and catalogs CDR3 proteins one per entry, DNA excluded. Its clone listing holds roughly 160,000 distinct CDR3 sequences. The CDR3 is 12 residues long. The germline CDR1 and CDR2 sequences are SGHVS and FQNEAQ. As for this clonotype: Antigen specificity is unknown.

Specimen: blood. The chain couples TRBV7-8 to TRBJ2-1. This TCR was recovered from a human donor with ulcerative colitis or Crohn's disease, or a healthy co-twin of an affected twin (not recorded which). The CDR3 sequence: CASTSWGNEQFF.